Described below is a single T cell receptor beta chain sequence and its context. Its antigen is unidentified. The read terminates 3 residues ahead of where the CDR3 ends, so the germline J gene completes it. V gave up 7 bases and J gave up 0 bases; unmatched junction bases: 5. Germline V gives CDR1 SGHTA, CDR2 FQGNSA. There are 14 residues in the CDR3. Clones were sequenced by immunoSEQ multiplex PCR, and TCRdb holds only the in-frame ones, with some missing. In total, the table holds 20,000 to 25,000 clones. This record belongs to a study of T cells in women clearing cervical HPV infection. Study-level information: Cases: HPV16-related CIN3 or worse on histology, 2 invasive cancers. Blood came at first lesion visit for cases, post-clearance for controls. Study-wide findings and caveats: A classifier using richness and V gene abundances reached an AUC of under 0.9. TRBV6-7 relative abundance averaged approximately 0.1% in cases and around 0.17% in controls.

The TCR comes from a woman between 18 and 75 years old with a cervical HPV16 infection that either progressed to CIN3+ or cleared (not recorded which). This chain joins TRBV7-2 and TRBJ2-7, with 8 positions matching TRBD1. Sequences were obtained from blood buffy coat. CDR3 bases read: TGTGCCAGCACCAGGGGGCGCATCTCCTACGAG. This translates into CASTRGRISYE. The complete CDR3 protein is CASTRGRISYEQYF.